This TCR beta chain was recovered during a study of blood T cell repertoires in COVID-19. Study at large: Specimens from acute and convalescent COVID-19 originated in the United States, Italy and Spain. Nucleic acid was either cDNA or gDNA, and it came from T cells, B-cell-depleted T cells, or PBMCs.

How the authors handled the data: Amplification of reference gene primers provided the estimated nucleated cell counts. Some clones are missing from TCRdb's copy, which holds only in-frame ones; the method was immunoSEQ multiplex PCR. That table gives V, J and clone size, and the DNA gave D and trimming. The data hold 130,000 to 150,000 clones, with roughly 84% observed a single time. The V gene lost 5 bases and the J gene lost 3 bases, with 17 bases spanning the gap. This CDR3 region has 16 residues. The germline V gene has CDR1 MDHEN and CDR2 SYDVKM. The sequence was obtained from a human donor in a cohort sampled during active COVID-19. This chain uses TRBV28 with TRBJ1-5; D is perhaps TRBD1 (5 bases). The sample taken for sequencing was peripheral blood. The CDR3 reads CASSPPGHLSNQPQHF. CDR3 bases: TGTGCCAGCAGTCCCCCCGGACATCTCTCCAATCAGCCCCAGCATTTT.